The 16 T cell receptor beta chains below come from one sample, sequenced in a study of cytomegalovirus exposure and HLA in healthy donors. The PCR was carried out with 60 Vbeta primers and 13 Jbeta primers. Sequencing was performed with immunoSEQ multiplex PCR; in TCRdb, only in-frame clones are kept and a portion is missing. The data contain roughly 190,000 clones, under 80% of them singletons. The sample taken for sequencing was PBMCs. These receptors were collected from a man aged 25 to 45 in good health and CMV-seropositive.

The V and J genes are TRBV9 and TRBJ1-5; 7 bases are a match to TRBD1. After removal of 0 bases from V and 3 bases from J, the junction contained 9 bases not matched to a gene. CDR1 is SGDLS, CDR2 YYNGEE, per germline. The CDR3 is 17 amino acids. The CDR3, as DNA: TGTGCCAGCAGCGTAGGGGGGCAGGGGGGATACAATCAGCCCCAGCATTTT. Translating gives CASSVGGQGGYNQPQHF.

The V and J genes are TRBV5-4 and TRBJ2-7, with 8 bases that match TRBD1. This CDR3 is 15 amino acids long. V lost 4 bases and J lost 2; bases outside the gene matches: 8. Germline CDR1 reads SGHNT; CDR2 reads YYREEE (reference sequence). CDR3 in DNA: TGTGCCAGCAGCCCGGCCGGGACAGGTACCTACGAGCAGTACTTC. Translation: CASSPAGTGTYEQYF.

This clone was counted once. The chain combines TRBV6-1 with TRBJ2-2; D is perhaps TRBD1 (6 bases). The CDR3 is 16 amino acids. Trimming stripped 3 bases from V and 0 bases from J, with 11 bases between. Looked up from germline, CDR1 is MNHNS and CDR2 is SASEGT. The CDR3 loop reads CASSEAGAANTGELFF. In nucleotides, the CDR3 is TGTGCCAGCAGTGAGGCAGGGGCTGCGAACACCGGGGAGCTGTTTTTT.

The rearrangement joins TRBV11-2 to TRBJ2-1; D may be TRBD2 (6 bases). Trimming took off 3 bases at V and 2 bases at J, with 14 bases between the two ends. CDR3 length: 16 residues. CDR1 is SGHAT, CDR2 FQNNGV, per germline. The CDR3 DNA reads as TGTGCCAGCAGCTTTGTTAACGGGGGACCCTACAATGAGCAGTTCTTC. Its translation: CASSFVNGGPYNEQFF. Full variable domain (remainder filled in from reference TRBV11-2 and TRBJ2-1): EAGVAQSPRYKIIEKRQSVAFWCNPISGHATLYWYQQILGQGPKLLIQFQNNGVVDDSQLPKDRFSAERLKGVDSTLKIQPAKLEDSAVYLCASSFVNGGPYNEQFFGPGTRLTVL.

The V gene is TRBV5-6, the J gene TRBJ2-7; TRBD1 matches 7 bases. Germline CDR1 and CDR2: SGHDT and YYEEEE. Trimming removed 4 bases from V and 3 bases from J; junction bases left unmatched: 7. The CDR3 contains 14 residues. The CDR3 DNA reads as TGTGCCAGCAGCGCATCGGGACAGATCTACGAGCAGTACTTC. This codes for CASSASGQIYEQYF.

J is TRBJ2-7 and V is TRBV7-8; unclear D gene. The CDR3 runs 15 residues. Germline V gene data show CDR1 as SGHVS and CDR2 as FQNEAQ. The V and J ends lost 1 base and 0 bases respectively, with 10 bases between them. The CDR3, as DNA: TGTGCCAGCAGCTTAGTGGCAGGCTACTCCTACGAGCAGTACTTC. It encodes CASSLVAGYSYEQYF.

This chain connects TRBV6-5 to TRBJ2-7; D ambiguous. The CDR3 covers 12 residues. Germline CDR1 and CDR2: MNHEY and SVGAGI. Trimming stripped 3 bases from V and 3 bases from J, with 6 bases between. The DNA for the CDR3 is TGTGCCAGCAGTTATACGGGCTACGAGCAGTACTTC. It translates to CASSYTGYEQYF.

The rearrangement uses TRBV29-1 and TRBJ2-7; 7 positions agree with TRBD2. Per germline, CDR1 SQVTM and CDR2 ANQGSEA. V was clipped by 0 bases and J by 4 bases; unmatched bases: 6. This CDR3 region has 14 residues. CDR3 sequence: CSVEDQGEGYEQYF. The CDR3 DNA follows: TGCAGCGTTGAAGATCAAGGGGAGGGGTACGAGCAGTACTTC.

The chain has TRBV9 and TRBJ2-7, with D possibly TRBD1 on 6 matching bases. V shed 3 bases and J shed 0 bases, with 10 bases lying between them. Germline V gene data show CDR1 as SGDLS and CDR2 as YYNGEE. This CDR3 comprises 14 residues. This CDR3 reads CASSAGRGSYEQYF. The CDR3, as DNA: TGTGCCAGCAGCGCGGGCAGGGGCTCCTACGAGCAGTACTTC. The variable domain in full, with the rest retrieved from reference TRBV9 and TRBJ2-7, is DSGVTQTPKHLITATGQRVTLRCSPRSGDLSVYWYQQSLDQGLQFLIQYYNGEERAKGNILERFSAQQFPDLHSELNLSSLELGDSALYFCASSAGRGSYEQYFGPGTRLTVT.

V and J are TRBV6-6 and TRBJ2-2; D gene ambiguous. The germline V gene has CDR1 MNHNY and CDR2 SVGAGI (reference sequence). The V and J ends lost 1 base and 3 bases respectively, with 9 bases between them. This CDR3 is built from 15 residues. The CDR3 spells CASSYWSRYTGELFF. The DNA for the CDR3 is TGTGCCAGCAGTTACTGGAGCCGGTACACCGGGGAGCTGTTTTTT.

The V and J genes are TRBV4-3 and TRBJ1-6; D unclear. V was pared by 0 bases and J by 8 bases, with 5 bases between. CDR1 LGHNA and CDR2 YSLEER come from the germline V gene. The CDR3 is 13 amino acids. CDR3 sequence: CASSQDRDSPLHF. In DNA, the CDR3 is TGCGCCAGCAGCCAAGATCGGGATTCACCCCTCCACTTT.

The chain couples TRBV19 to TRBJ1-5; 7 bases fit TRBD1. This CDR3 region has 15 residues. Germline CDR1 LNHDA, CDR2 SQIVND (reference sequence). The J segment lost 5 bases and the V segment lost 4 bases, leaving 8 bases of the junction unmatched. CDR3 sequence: CASSTARTGYQPQHF. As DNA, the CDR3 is TGTGCCAGTAGTACCGCCCGGACAGGTTATCAGCCCCAGCATTTT.

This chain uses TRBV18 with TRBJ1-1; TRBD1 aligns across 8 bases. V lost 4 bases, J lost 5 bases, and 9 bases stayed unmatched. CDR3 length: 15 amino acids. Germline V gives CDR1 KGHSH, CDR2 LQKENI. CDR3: CASSLRTGKATEAFF. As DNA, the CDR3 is TGTGCCAGCTCACTCCGGACAGGGAAGGCTACTGAAGCTTTCTTT. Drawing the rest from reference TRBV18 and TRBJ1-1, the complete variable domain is NAGVMQNPRHLVRRRGQEARLRCSPMKGHSHVYWYRQLPEEGLKFMVYLQKENIIDESGMPKERFSAEFPKEGPSILRIQQVVRGDSAAYFCASSLRTGKATEAFFGQGTRLTVV.

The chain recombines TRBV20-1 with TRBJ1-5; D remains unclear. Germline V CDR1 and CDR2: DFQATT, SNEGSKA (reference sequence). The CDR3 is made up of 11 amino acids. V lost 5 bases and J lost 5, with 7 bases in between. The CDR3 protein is CSAGLHQPQHF. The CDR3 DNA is TGCAGTGCTGGACTCCATCAGCCCCAGCATTTT.

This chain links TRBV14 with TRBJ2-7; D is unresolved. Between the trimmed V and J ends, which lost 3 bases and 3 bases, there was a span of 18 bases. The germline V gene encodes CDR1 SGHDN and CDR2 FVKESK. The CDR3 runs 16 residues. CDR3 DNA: TGTGCCAGCAGCCAGTTGATAGCCGTCTTCCGCTACGAGCAGTACTTC. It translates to CASSQLIAVFRYEQYF.

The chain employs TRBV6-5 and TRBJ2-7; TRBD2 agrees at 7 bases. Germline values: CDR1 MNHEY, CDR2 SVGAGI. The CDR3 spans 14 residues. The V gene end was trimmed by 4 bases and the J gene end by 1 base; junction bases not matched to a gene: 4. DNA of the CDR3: TGTGCCAGCAGTTCCGCGGGAGCGTCCTACGAGCAGTACTTC. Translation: CASSSAGASYEQYF.